This is a list of T cell receptor beta chains from one sample in a study of long-term antiretroviral therapy in people with HIV. Data came from immunoSEQ multiplex PCR; TCRdb stores just in-frame clones and leaves some out. The table has approximately 26,000 clones, roughly 89% seen once. The input for sequencing was unsorted PBMCs, taken 0.4 years after starting antiretroviral therapy. The source is a man younger than 30 with HIV. Each CDR3 is given with its conserved first and last residue. D genes are given only for firm matches. A clone size is listed for some rows: how often the clone was seen (once, few, many), or a class if it is expanded.

>.|16|TRBJ1-2|.|TRBV4-3
CASSQDLATAVYGYTF
TGCGCCAGCAGCCAAGATCTCGCGACAGCCGTCTATGGCTACACCTTC
>.|13|TRBJ2-3|.|TRBV7-9
CASSLAPFDTQYF
TGTGCCAGCAGCTTAGCTCCCTTCGATACGCAGTATTTT
>.|16|TRBJ2-7|TRBD2|TRBV7-9
CASSLGASGRPNEQYF
TGTGCCAGCAGCTTAGGGGCTAGCGGGAGGCCGAACGAGCAGTACTTC
>.|15|TRBJ1-5|.|TRBV9
CASSAQGNSNQPQHF
TGTGCCAGCAGCGCCCAGGGAAATAGCAATCAGCCCCAGCATTTT
>few|15|TRBJ2-1|.|TRBV7-9
CASSLRVILPIEQFF
TGTGCCAGCAGCTTGCGGGTAATTCTCCCCATTGAGCAGTTCTTC
>once|12|TRBJ2-7|.|TRBV6-6
CASSSQTYEQYF
TGTGCCAGCAGTTCACAAACCTACGAGCAGTACTTC
>once|12|TRBJ1-1|.|TRBV6-6
CASISMNTEAFF
TGTGCCAGTATCAGCATGAACACTGAAGCTTTCTTT
>once|18|TRBJ1-2|.|TRBV21-1
CASSLGGGRARVLSGYTF
TGTGCCAGCAGCCTAGGGGGGGGCAGGGCCCGGGTTCTTAGTGGCTACACCTTC
>.|16|TRBJ1-2|.|TRBV9
CASSPPGRTTAYGYTF
TGTGCCAGCAGTCCACCGGGGCGGACAACCGCCTATGGCTACACCTTC
>.|14|TRBJ2-7|TRBD1|TRBV5-1
CASSWAGTEDEQYF
TGCGCCAGCAGTTGGGCCGGGACAGAGGACGAGCAGTACTTC
>few|18|TRBJ2-1|TRBD2|TRBV11-3
CASSPGSIGTSGRDEQFF
TGTGCCAGCAGCCCTGGTAGTATCGGGACTAGCGGGAGGGATGAGCAGTTCTTC
>.|17|TRBJ1-2|.|TRBV15
CATSRETGGRAKDGYTF
TGTGCCACCAGCAGAGAAACAGGCGGCAGGGCGAAGGATGGCTACACCTTC
>.|13|TRBJ2-1|.|TRBV6-5
CASGRGTYNEQFF
TGTGCCAGCGGCAGGGGAACCTACAATGAGCAGTTCTTC
>once|11|TRBJ1-2|.|TRBV19
CATREGMGYTF
TGTGCCACAAGGGAAGGGATGGGCTACACCTTC
>.|16|TRBJ2-3|TRBD2|TRBV28
CASSPILAGGLYTQYF
TGTGCCAGCAGTCCCATACTAGCGGGAGGATTATATACGCAGTATTTT
>.|17|TRBJ2-2|.|TRBV2
CASSDARTREDTGELFF
TGTGCCAGCAGTGATGCCAGGACCCGAGAAGATACCGGGGAGCTGTTTTTT
>.|18|TRBJ2-1|.|TRBV19
CASSLRRDLGGSANEQFF
TGTGCCAGTAGTCTTCGCCGGGACTTGGGAGGATCTGCAAATGAGCAGTTCTTC
>.|14|TRBJ1-1|.|TRBV9
CASSVAGKNTEAFF
TGTGCCAGCAGCGTCGCAGGGAAAAACACTGAAGCTTTCTTT
>.|16|TRBJ2-3|TRBD2|TRBV5-4
CASSLGLAGGTDTQYF
TGTGCCAGCAGCTTAGGACTAGCGGGGGGCACAGATACGCAGTATTTT
>.|17|TRBJ2-1|.|TRBV15
CATLATTGTHSYNEQFF
TGTGCCACCCTGGCAACGACCGGGACACACTCCTACAATGAGCAGTTCTTC
>.|16|TRBJ2-5|TRBD2|TRBV6-5
CASSYSTVAGAETQYF
TGTGCCAGCAGTTACTCGACGGTAGCGGGGGCAGAGACCCAGTACTTC
>.|14|TRBJ1-1|.|TRBV4-1
CASSQEAVNTEAFF
TGCGCCAGCAGCCAAGAAGCGGTGAACACTGAAGCTTTCTTT
>once|12|TRBJ2-7|TRBD1|TRBV10-3
CAIGGQNYEQYF
TGTGCCATCGGGGGACAGAACTACGAGCAGTACTTC
>once|16|TRBJ2-1|TRBD2|TRBV15
CATSLFTSDPYNEQFF
TGTGCCACCAGCCTTTTCACTAGCGACCCCTACAATGAGCAGTTCTTC
>.|16|TRBJ1-3|.|TRBV5-6
CASSLGIPGAGNTIYF
TGTGCCAGCAGCTTGGGGATCCCGGGGGCCGGAAACACCATATATTTT
>.|12|TRBJ1-1|.|TRBV5-1
CASAVGGTEAFF
TGCGCCAGCGCCGTGGGTGGCACTGAAGCTTTCTTT
>.|18|TRBJ2-7|.|TRBV9
CASSVVSLGPQAPYEQYF
TGTGCCAGCAGCGTAGTTTCCCTGGGACCCCAGGCCCCCTACGAGCAGTACTTC
>.|11|TRBJ2-7|.|TRBV7-9
CASSQSFEQYF
TGTGCCAGCAGCCAATCCTTCGAGCAGTACTTC
>.|14|TRBJ2-2|.|TRBV7-6
CASSSGQNTGELFF
TGTGCCAGCAGCTCGGGACAGAACACCGGGGAGCTGTTTTTT
>.|14|TRBJ1-2|TRBD1|TRBV7-9
CASSGNRGGAGYTF
TGTGCCAGCAGCGGGAACAGGGGAGGGGCTGGCTACACCTTC
>.|15|TRBJ2-5|TRBD2|TRBV6-5
CASRGGDLPEETQYF
TGTGCCAGCAGGGGAGGGGACTTACCAGAAGAGACCCAGTACTTC
>.|12|TRBJ2-7|.|TRBV12-5
CASAQGSYEQYF
TGTGCTAGTGCACAGGGTTCCTACGAGCAGTACTTC
>.|14|TRBJ1-1|.|TRBV27
CASSPAGRDTEAFF
TGTGCCAGCAGTCCGGCGGGAAGGGACACTGAAGCTTTCTTT
>.|14|TRBJ2-1|TRBD2|TRBV5-5
CASSPSMGGNEQFF
TGTGCCAGCAGCCCGTCCATGGGGGGGAATGAGCAGTTCTTC
>once|20|TRBJ1-1|.|TRBV9
CASSVYPGGFQERVNTEAFF
TGTGCCAGCAGCGTTTACCCCGGAGGGTTCCAGGAGAGGGTGAACACTGAAGCTTTCTTT
>.|13|TRBJ2-7|.|TRBV6-6
CASYNRVLHEQYF
TGTGCCTCATACAACAGGGTTTTGCACGAGCAGTACTTC
>.|14|TRBJ1-2|.|TRBV27
CASNPSSSNYGYTF
TGTGCCAGCAACCCCTCTTCTTCTAACTATGGCTACACCTTC
>.|12|TRBJ1-1|.|TRBV5-4
CASSLGGFEAFF
TGTGCCAGCAGCTTGGGGGGGTTTGAAGCTTTCTTT
>.|11|TRBJ1-1|.|TRBV5-4
CASLGHTEAFF
TGTGCCTCCTTGGGGCACACTGAAGCTTTCTTT
>once|16|TRBJ2-1|TRBD2|TRBV27
CASSLGAGAPLNEQFF
TGTGCCAGCAGTCTAGGAGCGGGAGCCCCATTGAATGAGCAGTTCTTC
>few|14|TRBJ2-7|.|TRBV27
CASSTTTRDREQYF
TGTGCCAGCAGTACTACCACGCGGGATCGCGAGCAGTACTTC
>few|16|TRBJ1-2|TRBD1|TRBV2
CASSVGRQGGSYGYTF
TGTGCCAGCAGTGTGGGGAGACAGGGAGGGAGCTATGGCTACACCTTC
>.|13|TRBJ1-1|.|TRBV6-5
CASSPGLNTEAFF
TGTGCCAGCAGTCCAGGGTTGAACACTGAAGCTTTCTTT
>.|14|TRBJ2-7|.|TRBV28
CASSPEPGTYEQYF
TGTGCCAGCAGCCCCGAACCTGGGACCTACGAGCAGTACTTC
>.|15|TRBJ1-1|.|TRBV28
CASSFQANTNTEAFF
TGTGCCAGCAGTTTTCAGGCAAATACTAACACTGAAGCTTTCTTT